The sequence of this T cell receptor beta chain was determined in a study of blood T cell repertoires in COVID-19. Study information: PBMCs, B-cell-depleted T cells, or T cells provided the cDNA or gDNA that made up the material.

Only in-frame clones appear in the TCRdb table, and some are missing; sequencing was by immunoSEQ multiplex PCR. In the table there are around 160,000 clones, around 84% of which are singletons. This CDR3 contains 13 residues. V lost 6 bases to trimming and J lost 6 bases, with 12 bases between them. Germline assignment: CDR1 MNHNY and CDR2 SVGAGI (reference sequence). The TCR originated in a human donor in a cohort sampled during active COVID-19. The source material was peripheral blood. The gene calls are TRBV6-6 and TRBJ1-5; D perhaps matches TRBD1 (5 bases). DNA for the CDR3: TGTGCCAGCAGCTCCCCCGGGGGTCAGCCCCAGCATTTT. It translates to CASSSPGGQPQHF.